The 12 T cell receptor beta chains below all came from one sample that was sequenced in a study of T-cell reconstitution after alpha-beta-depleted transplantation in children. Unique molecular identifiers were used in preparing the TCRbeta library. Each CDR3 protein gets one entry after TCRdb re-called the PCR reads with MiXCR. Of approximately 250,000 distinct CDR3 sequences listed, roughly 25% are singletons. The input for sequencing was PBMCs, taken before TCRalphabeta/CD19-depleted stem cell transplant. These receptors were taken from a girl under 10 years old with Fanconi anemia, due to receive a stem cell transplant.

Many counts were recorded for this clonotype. CDR3 sequence (DNA): TGTGCCAGCAGCTCCGGGACAGCCAACCCTGAAGCTTTCTTT. The encoded protein is CASSSGTANPEAFF. The chain joins TRBV7-3 to TRBJ1-1; TRBD1 agrees at 7 bases. Looked up from germline, CDR1 is SGHTA and CDR2 is FQGTGA. The V and J ends lost 4 bases and 6 bases, in that order; junction bases with no gene match: 8. The CDR3 spans 14 residues. The variable domain in full, completed from reference TRBV7-3 and TRBJ1-1, reads GAGVSQTPSNKVTEKGKYVELRCDPISGHTALYWYRQSLGQGPEFLIYFQGTGAADDSGLPNDRFFAVRPEGSVSTLKIQRTERGDSAVYLCASSSGTANPEAFFGQGTRLTVV.

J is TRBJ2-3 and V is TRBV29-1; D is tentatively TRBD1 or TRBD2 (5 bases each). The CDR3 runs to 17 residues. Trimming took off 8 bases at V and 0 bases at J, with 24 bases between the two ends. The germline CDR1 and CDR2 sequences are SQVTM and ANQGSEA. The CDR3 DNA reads TGCAGCTTCCTCGCGGCAGTGGGACGACGGAGCACAGATACGCAGTATTTT. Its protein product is CSFLAAVGRRSTDTQYF.

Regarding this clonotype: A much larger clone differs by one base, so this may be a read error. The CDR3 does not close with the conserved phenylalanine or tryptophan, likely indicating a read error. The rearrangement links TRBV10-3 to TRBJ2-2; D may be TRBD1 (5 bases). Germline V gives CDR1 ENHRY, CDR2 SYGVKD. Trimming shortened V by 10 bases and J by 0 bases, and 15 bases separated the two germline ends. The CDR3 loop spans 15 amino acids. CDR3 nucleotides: TGTGCCACGGAGCCGCAGGGTTCGAACACCGGGGAGCTGTTTTGT. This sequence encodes CATEPQGSNTGELFC.

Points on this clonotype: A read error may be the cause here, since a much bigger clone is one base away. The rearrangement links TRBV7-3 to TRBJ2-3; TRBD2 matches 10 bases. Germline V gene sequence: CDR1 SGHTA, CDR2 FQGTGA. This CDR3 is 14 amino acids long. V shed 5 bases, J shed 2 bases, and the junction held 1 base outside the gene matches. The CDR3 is CASSGTSDTDTQYF. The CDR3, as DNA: TGTGCCAGCAGCGGGACTAGCGACACAGATACGCAGTATTTT.

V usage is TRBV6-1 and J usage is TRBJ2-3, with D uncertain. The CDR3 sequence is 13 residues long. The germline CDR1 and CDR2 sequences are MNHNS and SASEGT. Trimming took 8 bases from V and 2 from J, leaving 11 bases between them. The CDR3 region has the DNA TGTGCCAGCCGGCGGCAGTACACAGATACGCAGTATTTT. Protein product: CASRRQYTDTQYF.

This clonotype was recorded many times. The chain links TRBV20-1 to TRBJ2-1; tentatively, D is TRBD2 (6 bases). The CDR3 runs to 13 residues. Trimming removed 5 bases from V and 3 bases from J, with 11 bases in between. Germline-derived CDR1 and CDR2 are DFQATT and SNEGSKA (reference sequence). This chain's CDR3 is CSALSGFYNEQFF. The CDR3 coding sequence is TGCAGTGCTCTCAGCGGGTTCTACAATGAGCAGTTCTTC.

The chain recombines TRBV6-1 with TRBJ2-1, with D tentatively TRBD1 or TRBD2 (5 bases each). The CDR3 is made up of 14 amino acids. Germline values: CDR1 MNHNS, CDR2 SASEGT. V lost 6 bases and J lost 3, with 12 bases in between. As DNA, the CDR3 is TGTGCCAGCAGCGGGGCGCTTCTCTACAATGAGCAGTTCTTC. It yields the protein CASSGALLYNEQFF.

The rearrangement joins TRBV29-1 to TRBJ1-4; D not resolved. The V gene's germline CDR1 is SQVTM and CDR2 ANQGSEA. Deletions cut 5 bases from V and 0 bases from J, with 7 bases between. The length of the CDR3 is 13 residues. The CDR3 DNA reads TGCAGCGTTAAGAATTCAACTAATGAAAAACTGTTTTTT. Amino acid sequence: CSVKNSTNEKLFF.

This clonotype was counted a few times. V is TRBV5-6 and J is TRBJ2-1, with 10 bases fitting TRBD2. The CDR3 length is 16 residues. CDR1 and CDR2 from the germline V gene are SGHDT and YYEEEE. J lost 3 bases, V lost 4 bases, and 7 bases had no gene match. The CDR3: CASSPPLAGLYNEQFF. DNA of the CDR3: TGTGCCAGCAGCCCACCACTAGCGGGGCTCTACAATGAGCAGTTCTTC. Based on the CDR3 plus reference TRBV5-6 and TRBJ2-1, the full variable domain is DAGVTQSPTHLIKTRGQQVTLRCSPKSGHDTVSWYQQALGQGPQFIFQYYEEEERQRGNFPDRFSGHQFPNYSSELNVNALLLGDSALYLCASSPPLAGLYNEQFFGPGTRLTVL.

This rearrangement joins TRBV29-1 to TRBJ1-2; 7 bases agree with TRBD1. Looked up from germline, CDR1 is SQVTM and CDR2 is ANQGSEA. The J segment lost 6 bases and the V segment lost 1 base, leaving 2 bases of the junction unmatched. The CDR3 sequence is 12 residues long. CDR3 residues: CSVEGQGNGYTF. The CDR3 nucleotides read TGCAGCGTTGAAGGACAGGGCAATGGCTACACCTTC.

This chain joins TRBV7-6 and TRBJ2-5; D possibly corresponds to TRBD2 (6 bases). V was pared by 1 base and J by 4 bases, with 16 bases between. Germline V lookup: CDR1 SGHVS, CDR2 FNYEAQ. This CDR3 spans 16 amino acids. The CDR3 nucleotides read TGTGCCAGCAGCTTAGAGACTAGTTTGTTACGAGAGACCCAGTACTTC. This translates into CASSLETSLLRETQYF.

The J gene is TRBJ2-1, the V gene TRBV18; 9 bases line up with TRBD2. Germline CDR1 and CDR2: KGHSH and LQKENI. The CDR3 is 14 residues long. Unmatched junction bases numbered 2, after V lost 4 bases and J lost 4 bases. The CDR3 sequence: CASSRLAVYNEQFF. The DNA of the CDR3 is TGTGCCAGCTCACGACTAGCGGTTTACAATGAGCAGTTCTTC.